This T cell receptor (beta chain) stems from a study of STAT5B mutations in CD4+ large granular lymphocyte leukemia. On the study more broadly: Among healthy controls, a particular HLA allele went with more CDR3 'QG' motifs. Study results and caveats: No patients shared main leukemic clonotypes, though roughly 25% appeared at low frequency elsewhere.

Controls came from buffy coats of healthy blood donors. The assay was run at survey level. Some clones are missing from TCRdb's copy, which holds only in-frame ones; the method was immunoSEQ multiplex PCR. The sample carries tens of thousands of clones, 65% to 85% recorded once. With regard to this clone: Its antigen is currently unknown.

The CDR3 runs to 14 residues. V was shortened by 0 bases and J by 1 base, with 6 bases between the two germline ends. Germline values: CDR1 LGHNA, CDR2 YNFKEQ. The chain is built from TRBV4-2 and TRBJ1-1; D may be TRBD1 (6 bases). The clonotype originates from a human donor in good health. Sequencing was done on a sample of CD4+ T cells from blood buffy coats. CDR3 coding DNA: TGTGCCAGCAGCCAAGAGGACAGGAACACTGAAGCTTTCTTT. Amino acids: CASSQEDRNTEAFF.